This TCR beta chain was sequenced during a study of cytomegalovirus exposure and HLA in healthy donors. Turning to the study itself: Early release data held around 82 million unique TCRs from HLA-typed donors. Study-level points and caveats: A list of about 160 TCR beta chains associated with cytomegalovirus was given.

Both 60 Vbeta primers and 13 Jbeta primers went into the PCR. The data were produced by immunoSEQ multiplex PCR, yet TCRdb's version contains in-frame clones alone and is incomplete. Seen in this sample are about 130,000 clones; the ten most common clones hold approximately 0.93%. Everyone who donated was a healthy bone marrow donor. About this clone itself: What it binds is unknown.

Germline CDR1 and CDR2: KGHSH and LQKENI. V shed 4 bases and J 7 bases; nucleotides not matched to a gene: 0. This CDR3 spans 12 amino acids. The sample taken for sequencing was PBMCs. The TCR sequence derives from a man between 18 and 35 years old in good health and CMV-seronegative. The chain is built from TRBV18 and TRBJ2-1; 8 bases map to TRBD2. The CDR3: CASSLAGNEQFF. The CDR3, as DNA: TGTGCCAGCTCACTAGCGGGGAATGAGCAGTTCTTC.